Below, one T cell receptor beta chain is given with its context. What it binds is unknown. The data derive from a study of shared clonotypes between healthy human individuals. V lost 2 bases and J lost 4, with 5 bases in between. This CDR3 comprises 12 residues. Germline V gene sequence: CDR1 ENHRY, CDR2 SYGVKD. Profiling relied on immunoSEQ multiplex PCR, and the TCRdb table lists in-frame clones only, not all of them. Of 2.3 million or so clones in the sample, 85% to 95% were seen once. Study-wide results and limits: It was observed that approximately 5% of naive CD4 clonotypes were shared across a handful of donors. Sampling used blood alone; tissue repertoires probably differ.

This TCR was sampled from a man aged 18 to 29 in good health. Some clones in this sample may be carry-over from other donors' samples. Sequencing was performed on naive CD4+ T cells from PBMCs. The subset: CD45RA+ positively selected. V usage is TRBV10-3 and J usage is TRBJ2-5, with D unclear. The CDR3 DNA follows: TGTGCCATCAGTGAGGAAAGAGAGACCCAGTACTTC. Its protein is CAISEERETQYF.